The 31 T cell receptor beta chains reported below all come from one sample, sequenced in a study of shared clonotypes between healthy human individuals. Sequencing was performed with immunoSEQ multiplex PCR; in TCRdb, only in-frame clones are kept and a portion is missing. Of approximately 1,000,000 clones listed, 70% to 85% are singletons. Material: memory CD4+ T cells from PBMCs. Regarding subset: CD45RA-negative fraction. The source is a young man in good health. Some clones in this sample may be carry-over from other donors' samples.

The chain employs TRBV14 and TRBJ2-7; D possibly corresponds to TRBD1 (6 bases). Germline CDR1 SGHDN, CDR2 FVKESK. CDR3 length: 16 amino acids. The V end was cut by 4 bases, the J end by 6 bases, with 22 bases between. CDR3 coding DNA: TGTGCCAGCAGCCCTACGAGAGGGGGATATGGGAGCGAGCAGTACTTC. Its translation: CASSPTRGGYGSEQYF.

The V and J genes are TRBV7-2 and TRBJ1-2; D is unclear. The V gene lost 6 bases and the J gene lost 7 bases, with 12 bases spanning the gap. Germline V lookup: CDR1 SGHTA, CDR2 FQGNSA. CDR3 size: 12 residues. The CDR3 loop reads CASSTRTSGYTF. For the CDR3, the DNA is TGTGCCAGCAGTACGAGGACGAGTGGCTACACCTTC.

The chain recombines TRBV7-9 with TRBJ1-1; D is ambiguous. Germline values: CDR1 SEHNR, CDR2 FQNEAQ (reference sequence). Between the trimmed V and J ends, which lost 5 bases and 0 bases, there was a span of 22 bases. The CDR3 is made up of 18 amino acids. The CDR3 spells CASSPLRAGRVVNTEAFF. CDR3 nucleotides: TGTGCCAGCAGCCCGCTTAGGGCAGGTCGTGTTGTGAACACTGAAGCTTTCTTT.

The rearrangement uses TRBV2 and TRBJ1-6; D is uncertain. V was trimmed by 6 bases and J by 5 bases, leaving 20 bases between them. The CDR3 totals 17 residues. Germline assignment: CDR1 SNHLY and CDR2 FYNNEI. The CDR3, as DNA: TGTGCCAGCAGACGGGAGGACCTACCCTTGGATAATTCACCCCTCCACTTT. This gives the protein CASRREDLPLDNSPLHF.

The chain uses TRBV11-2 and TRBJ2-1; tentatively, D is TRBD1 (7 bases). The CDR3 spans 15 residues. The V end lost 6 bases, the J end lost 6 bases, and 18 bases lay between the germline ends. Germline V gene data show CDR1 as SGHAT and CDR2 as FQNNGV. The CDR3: CASRSPRGAGNEQFF. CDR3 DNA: TGTGCCAGCAGATCCCCCAGGGGGGCCGGCAATGAGCAGTTCTTC.

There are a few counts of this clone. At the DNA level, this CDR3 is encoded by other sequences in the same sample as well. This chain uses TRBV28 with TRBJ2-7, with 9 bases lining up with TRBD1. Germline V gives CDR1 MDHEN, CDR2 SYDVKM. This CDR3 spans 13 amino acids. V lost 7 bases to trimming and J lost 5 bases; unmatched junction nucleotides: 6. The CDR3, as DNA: TGTGCCAGCAAGGGACAGGGTGCCCACGAGCAGTACTTC. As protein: CASKGQGAHEQYF.

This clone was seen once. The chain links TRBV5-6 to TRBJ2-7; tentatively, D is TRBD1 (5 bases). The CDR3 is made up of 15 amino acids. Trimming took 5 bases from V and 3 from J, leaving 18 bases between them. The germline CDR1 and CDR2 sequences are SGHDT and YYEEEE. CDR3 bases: TGTGCCAGCAGACCCCCAGGGTCGGTGGACTACGAGCAGTACTTC. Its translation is CASRPPGSVDYEQYF. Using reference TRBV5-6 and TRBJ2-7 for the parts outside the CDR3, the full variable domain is DAGVTQSPTHLIKTRGQQVTLRCSPKSGHDTVSWYQQALGQGPQFIFQYYEEEERQRGNFPDRFSGHQFPNYSSELNVNALLLGDSALYLCASRPPGSVDYEQYFGPGTRLTVT.

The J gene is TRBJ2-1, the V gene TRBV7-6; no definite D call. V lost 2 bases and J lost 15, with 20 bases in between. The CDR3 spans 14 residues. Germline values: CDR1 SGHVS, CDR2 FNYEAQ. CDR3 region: CASSLFVEPRGVFF. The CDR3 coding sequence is TGTGCCAGCAGCTTATTTGTTGAACCTCGCGGTGTGTTCTTC.

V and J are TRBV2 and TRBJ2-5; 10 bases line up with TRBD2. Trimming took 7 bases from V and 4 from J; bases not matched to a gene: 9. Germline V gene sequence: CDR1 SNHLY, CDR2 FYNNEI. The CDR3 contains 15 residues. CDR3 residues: CASIRAGGQGETQYF. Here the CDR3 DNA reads TGTGCCAGCATACGAGCGGGAGGGCAGGGAGAGACCCAGTACTTC.

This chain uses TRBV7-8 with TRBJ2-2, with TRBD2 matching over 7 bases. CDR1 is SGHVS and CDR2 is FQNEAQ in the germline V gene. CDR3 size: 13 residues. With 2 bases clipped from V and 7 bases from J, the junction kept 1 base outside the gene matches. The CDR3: CASSLRTSGELFF. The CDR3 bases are TGTGCCAGCAGCTTACGGACTAGCGGGGAGCTGTTTTTT.

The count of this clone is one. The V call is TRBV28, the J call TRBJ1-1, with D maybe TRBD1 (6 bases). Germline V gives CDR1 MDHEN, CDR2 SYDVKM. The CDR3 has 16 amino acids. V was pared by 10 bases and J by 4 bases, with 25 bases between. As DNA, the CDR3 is TGTGCCACGGGGGGCAGGGCCATCTCGGGTGGCACTGAAGCTTTCTTT. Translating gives CATGGRAISGGTEAFF.

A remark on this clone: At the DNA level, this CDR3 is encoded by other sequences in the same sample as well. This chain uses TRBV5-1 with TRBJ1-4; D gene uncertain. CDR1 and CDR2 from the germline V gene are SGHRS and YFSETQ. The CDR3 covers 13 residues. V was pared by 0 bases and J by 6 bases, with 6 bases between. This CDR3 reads CASSLGRDEKLFF. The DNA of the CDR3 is TGCGCCAGCAGCTTGGGGAGAGATGAAAAACTGTTTTTT. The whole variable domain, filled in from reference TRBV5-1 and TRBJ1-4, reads KAGVTQTPRYLIKTRGQQVTLSCSPISGHRSVSWYQQTPGQGLQFLFEYFSETQRNKGNFPGRFSGRQFSNSRSEMNVSTLELGDSALYLCASSLGRDEKLFFGSGTQLSVL.

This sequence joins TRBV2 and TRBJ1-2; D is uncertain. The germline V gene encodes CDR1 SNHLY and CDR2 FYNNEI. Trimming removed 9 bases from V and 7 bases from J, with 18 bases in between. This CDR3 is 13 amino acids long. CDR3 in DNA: TGTGCCAGTTTCCGGATGAGAACTGGTGGCTACACCTTC. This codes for CASFRMRTGGYTF.

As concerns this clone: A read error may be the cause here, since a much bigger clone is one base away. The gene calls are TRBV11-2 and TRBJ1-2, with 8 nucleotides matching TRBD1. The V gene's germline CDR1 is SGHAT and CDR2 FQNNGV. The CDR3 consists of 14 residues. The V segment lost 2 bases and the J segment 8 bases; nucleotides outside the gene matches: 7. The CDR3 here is CASSLHQTGDGYTF. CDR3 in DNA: TGTGCCAGCAGCTTACACCAGACAGGGGACGGCTACACCTTC. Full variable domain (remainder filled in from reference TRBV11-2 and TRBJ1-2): EAGVAQSPRYKIIEKRQSVAFWCNPISGHATLYWYQQILGQGPKLLIQFQNNGVVDDSQLPKDRFSAERLKGVDSTLKIQPAKLEDSAVYLCASSLHQTGDGYTFGSGTRLTVV.

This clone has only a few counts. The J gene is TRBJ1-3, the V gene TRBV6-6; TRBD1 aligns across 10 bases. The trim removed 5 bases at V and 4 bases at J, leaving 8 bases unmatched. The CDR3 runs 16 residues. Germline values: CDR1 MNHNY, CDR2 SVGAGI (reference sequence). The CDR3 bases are TGTGCCAGCAGTCGTCCCGGGACAGGGGTGGGAAACACCATATATTTT. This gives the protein CASSRPGTGVGNTIYF.

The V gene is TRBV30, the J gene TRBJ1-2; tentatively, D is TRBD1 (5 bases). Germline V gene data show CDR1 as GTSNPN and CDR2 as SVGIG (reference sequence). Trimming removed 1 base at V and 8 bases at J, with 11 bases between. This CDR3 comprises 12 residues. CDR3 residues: CAWSGAGLGYTF. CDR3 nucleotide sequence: TGTGCCTGGAGTGGGGCAGGGCTCGGCTACACCTTC.

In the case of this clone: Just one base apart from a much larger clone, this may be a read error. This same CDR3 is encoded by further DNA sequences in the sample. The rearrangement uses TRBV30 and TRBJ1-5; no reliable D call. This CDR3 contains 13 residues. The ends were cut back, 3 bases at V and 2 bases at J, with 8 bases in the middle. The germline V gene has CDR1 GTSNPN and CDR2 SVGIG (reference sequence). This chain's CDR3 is CAWSNGGNQPQHF. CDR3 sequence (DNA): TGTGCCTGGAGCAATGGGGGCAATCAGCCCCAGCATTTT.

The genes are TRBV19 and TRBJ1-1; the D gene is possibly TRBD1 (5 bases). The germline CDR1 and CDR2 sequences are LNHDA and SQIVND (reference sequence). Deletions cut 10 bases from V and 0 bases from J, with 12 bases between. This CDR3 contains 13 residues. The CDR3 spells CATEGRVNTEAFF. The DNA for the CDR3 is TGTGCCACCGAGGGGAGAGTGAACACTGAAGCTTTCTTT. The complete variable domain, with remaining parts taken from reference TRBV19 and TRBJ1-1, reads DGGITQSPKYLFRKEGQNVTLSCEQNLNHDAMYWYRQDPGQGLRLIYYSQIVNDFQKGDIAEGYSVSREKKESFPLTVTSAQKNPTAFYLCATEGRVNTEAFFGQGTRLTVV.

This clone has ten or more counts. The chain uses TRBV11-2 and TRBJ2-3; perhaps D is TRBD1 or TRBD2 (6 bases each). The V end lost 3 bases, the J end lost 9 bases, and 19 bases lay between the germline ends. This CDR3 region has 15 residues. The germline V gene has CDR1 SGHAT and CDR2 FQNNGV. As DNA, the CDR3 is TGTGCCAGCAGCTTTCAAGGCGGGACACAGTTGACGCAGTATTTT. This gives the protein CASSFQGGTQLTQYF.

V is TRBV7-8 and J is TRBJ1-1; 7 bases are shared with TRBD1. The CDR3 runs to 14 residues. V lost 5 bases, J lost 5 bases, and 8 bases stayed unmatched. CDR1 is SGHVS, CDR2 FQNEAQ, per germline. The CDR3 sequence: CASSLNTGVTEAFF. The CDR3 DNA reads TGTGCCAGCAGCCTAAATACAGGGGTTACTGAAGCTTTCTTT.

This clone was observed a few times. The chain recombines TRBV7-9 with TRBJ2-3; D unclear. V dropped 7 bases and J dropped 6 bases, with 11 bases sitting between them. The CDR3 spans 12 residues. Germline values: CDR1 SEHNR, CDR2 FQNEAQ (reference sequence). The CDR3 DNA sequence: TGTGCCAGCACCCCATGGGCGGATACGCAGTATTTT. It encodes CASTPWADTQYF.

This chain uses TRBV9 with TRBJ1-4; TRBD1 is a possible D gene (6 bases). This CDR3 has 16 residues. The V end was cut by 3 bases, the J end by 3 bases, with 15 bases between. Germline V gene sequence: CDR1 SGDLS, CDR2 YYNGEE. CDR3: CASSASPGVANEKLFF. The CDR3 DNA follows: TGTGCCAGCAGCGCAAGCCCAGGGGTGGCTAATGAAAAACTGTTTTTT.

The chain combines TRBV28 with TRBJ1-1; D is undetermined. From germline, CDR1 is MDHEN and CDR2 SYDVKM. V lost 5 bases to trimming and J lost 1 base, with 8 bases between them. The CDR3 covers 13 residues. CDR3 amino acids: CASSRAGNTEAFF. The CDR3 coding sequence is TGTGCCAGCAGTCGGGCGGGGAACACTGAAGCTTTCTTT. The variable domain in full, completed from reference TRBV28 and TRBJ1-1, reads DVKVTQSSRYLVKRTGEKVFLECVQDMDHENMFWYRQDPGLGLRLIYFSYDVKMKEKGDIPEGYSVSREKKERFSLILESASTNQTSMYLCASSRAGNTEAFFGQGTRLTVV.

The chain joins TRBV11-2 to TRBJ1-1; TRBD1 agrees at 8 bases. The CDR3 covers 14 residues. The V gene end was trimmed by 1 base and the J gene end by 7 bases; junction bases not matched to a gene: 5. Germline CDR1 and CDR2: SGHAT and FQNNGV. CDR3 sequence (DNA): TGTGCCAGCAGCTTAGGTCTCAGGGGGCTTGAAGCTTTCTTT. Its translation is CASSLGLRGLEAFF.

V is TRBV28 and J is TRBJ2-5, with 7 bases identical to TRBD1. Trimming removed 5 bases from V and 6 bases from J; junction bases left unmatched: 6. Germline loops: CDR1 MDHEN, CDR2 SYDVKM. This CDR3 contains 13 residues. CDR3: CASSRGGGKTQYF. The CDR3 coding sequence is TGTGCCAGCAGTCGAGGGGGCGGTAAGACCCAGTACTTC.

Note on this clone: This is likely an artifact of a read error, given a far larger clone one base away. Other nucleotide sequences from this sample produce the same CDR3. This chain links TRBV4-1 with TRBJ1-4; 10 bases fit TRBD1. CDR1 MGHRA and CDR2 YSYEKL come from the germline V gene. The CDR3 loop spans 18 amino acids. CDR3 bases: TGCGCTAGCAGCCAAGGGAGGGACAGGGGAGGATCTAATGAAAAACTGTTTTTT. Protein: CASSQGRDRGGSNEKLFF.

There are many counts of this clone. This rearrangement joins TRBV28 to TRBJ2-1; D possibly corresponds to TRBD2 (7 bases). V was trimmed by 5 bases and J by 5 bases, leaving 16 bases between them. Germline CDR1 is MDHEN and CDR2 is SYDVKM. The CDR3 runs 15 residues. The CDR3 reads CASSEGGGPDNEQFF. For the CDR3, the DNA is TGTGCCAGCAGTGAGGGGGGAGGGCCGGACAATGAGCAGTTCTTC. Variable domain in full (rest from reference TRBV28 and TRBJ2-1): DVKVTQSSRYLVKRTGEKVFLECVQDMDHENMFWYRQDPGLGLRLIYFSYDVKMKEKGDIPEGYSVSREKKERFSLILESASTNQTSMYLCASSEGGGPDNEQFFGPGTRLTVL.

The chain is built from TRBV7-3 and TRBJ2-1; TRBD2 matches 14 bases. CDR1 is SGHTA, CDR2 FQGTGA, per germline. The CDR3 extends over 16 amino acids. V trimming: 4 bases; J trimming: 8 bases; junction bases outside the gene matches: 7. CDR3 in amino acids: CASSSRLAGGYDEQFF. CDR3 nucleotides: TGTGCCAGCAGCTCGCGACTAGCGGGAGGGTACGATGAGCAGTTCTTC.

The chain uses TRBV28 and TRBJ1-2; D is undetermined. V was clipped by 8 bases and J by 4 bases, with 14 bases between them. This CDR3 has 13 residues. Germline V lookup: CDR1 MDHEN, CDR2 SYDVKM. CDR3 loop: CASQDPTRYGYTF. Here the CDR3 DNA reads TGTGCCAGCCAGGACCCTACGCGCTATGGCTACACCTTC.

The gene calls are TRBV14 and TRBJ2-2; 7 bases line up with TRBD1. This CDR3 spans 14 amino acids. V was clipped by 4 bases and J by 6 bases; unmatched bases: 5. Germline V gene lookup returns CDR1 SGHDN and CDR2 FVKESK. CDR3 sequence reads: CASSLDRVSGELFF. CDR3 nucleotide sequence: TGTGCCAGCAGCCTCGACAGGGTGTCCGGGGAGCTGTTTTTT.

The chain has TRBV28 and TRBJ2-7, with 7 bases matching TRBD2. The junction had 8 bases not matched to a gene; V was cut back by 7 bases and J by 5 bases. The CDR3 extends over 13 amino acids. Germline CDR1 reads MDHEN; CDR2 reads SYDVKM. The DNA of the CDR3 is TGTGCCAGCACTCGTGGGGGGGACGACGAGCAGTACTTC. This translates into CASTRGGDDEQYF.